These T cell receptor beta chains were read from a single sample in a study of T cell clones after liver transplantation. Profiled with immunoSEQ multiplex PCR; TCRdb holds only in-frame clones, not every one. The profile shows 49,000 or so clones, 65% to 80% of them singletons. Sequenced material: CD4+ T cells from blood, taken roughly 56 months after liver transplant. The receptors here all came from a human patient who received a liver transplant. Some T cells may originate from the graft donor. CDR3s include the opening cysteine and the closing phenylalanine or tryptophan. The D gene is left open where the match is weak. Size tells how often a clone was seen (once, few, many) or the class of an expanded clone, and some rows leave it out.

v_call	clone_size	j_call	d_call	cdr3_aa	cdr3_nt
TRBV4-1	-	TRBJ1-2	TRBD1	CASSHGTGQNYGYTF	TGCGCCAGCAGCCACGGGACAGGGCAGAACTATGGCTACACCTTC
TRBV29-1	few	TRBJ1-3	-	CSSRTSGNTIYF	TGCAGCTCTCGAACCTCTGGAAACACCATATATTTT
TRBV2	few	TRBJ2-3	TRBD2	CASRNPLAGGQSTDTQYF	TGTGCCAGCAGGAATCCCCTAGCGGGGGGGCAAAGCACAGATACGCAGTATTTT
TRBV19	-	TRBJ1-1	-	CASTPQGLSTEAFF	TGTGCCAGTACCCCACAGGGATTGAGCACTGAAGCTTTCTTT
TRBV19	-	TRBJ1-2	-	CASIDRTNYGYTF	TGTGCCAGTATTGACAGGACTAACTATGGCTACACCTTC
TRBV5-4	-	TRBJ2-7	TRBD2	CASSRTSGLYEQYF	TGTGCCAGCAGCCGGACTAGCGGGTTATACGAGCAGTACTTC
TRBV7-8	-	TRBJ2-3	TRBD1	CASRPSRTGGTQYF	TGTGCCAGCAGGCCTTCCCGGACAGGAGGTACGCAGTATTTT
TRBV15	-	TRBJ2-3	-	CATSKAKGRTDTQYF	TGTGCCACCAGCAAAGCAAAAGGCCGCACAGATACGCAGTATTTT
TRBV2	medium-sized	TRBJ1-2	-	CASSVGGLGYGYTF	TGTGCCAGCAGTGTTGGGGGTCTTGGCTATGGCTACACCTTC
TRBV30	-	TRBJ1-4	-	CAWSKGRGYDEKLFF	TGTGCCTGGAGTAAGGGCAGGGGATACGATGAAAAACTGTTTTTT
TRBV4-1	-	TRBJ2-1	TRBD1	CASSQEGQGAFNEQFF	TGCGCCAGCAGCCAAGAAGGACAGGGAGCTTTTAATGAGCAGTTCTTC
TRBV18	-	TRBJ1-1	-	CASSPRGRNTEAFF	TGTGCCAGCTCACCACGGGGACGGAACACTGAAGCTTTCTTT
TRBV28	-	TRBJ1-4	-	CASSPYRAGSEKLFF	TGTGCCAGCAGCCCCTACAGGGCGGGGAGTGAAAAACTGTTTTTT
TRBV6-5	-	TRBJ2-2	-	CASSPTTPHTGELFF	TGTGCCAGCAGCCCCACAACCCCCCACACCGGGGAGCTGTTTTTT
TRBV30	-	TRBJ1-2	TRBD1	CAWSGQGASYYGYTF	TGTGCCTGGAGTGGGCAGGGGGCCTCCTATTATGGCTACACCTTC
TRBV19	-	TRBJ1-4	-	CASKLARGTNEKLFF	TGTGCCAGTAAGTTGGCCCGGGGAACTAATGAAAAACTGTTTTTT
TRBV28	-	TRBJ2-7	-	CASRYAGTTDNEQYF	TGTGCCAGCAGATACGCCGGGACAACAGACAACGAGCAGTACTTC
TRBV2	-	TRBJ1-5	-	CASSVRRGDQPQHF	TGTGCCAGCAGTGTCAGGAGGGGCGATCAGCCCCAGCATTTT
TRBV19	few	TRBJ2-3	TRBD1	CASSIGQVADTQYF	TGTGCCAGTAGTATCGGACAGGTGGCAGATACGCAGTATTTT
TRBV5-6	-	TRBJ1-1	-	CASSLYPLNTEAFF	TGTGCCAGCAGCTTGTACCCGCTGAACACTGAAGCTTTCTTT
TRBV7-7	-	TRBJ2-7	TRBD1	CASSLGTGHEQYF	TGTGCCAGCAGCTTAGGGACAGGGCACGAGCAGTACTTC
TRBV21-1	-	TRBJ2-2	-	CASSPRDTRNTGELFF	TGTGCCAGCAGCCCGAGGGACACACGGAACACCGGGGAGCTGTTTTTT
TRBV2	-	TRBJ2-2	TRBD1	CASRRDRSVSGELFF	TGTGCCAGCAGACGGGACAGGTCCGTTTCCGGGGAGCTGTTTTTT
TRBV11-2	-	TRBJ1-6	-	CASSPMSGSNSPLHF	TGTGCCAGCAGCCCCATGTCGGGTTCTAATTCACCCCTCCACTTT
TRBV30	-	TRBJ1-1	-	CAWSREGPHTRAFF	TGTGCCTGGAGTCGCGAGGGCCCTCATACAAGGGCTTTCTTT
TRBV9	once	TRBJ2-3	TRBD2	CASSVVGLAATDTQYF	TGTGCCAGCAGCGTAGTAGGACTAGCGGCCACAGATACGCAGTATTTT
TRBV10-3	-	TRBJ1-4	-	CAIRNREEDEKLFF	TGTGCCATCAGGAACAGGGAGGAGGATGAAAAACTGTTTTTT
TRBV2	few	TRBJ1-1	TRBD1	CASSMDRDGTEAFF	TGTGCCAGCAGTATGGACAGGGATGGCACTGAAGCTTTCTTT
TRBV9	-	TRBJ1-2	-	CASSVEEGRRGYTF	TGTGCCAGCAGCGTAGAGGAGGGGCGACGAGGCTACACCTTC
TRBV18	-	TRBJ1-1	-	CASSPQGFGNTEAFF	TGTGCCAGCTCACCACAGGGGTTCGGAAACACTGAAGCTTTCTTT
TRBV21-1	-	TRBJ2-7	-	CASSNRLGPRWTHEQYF	TGTGCCAGCAGCAATCGTTTGGGACCCCGATGGACCCACGAGCAGTACTTC
TRBV7-2	-	TRBJ2-3	TRBD2	CASSLLASGGAGSTDTQYF	TGTGCCAGCAGCTTACTTGCCAGCGGGGGGGCCGGGAGCACAGATACGCAGTATTTT
TRBV5-4	once	TRBJ2-2	-	CASSSPSEAGELFF	TGTGCCAGCAGCTCCCCCAGTGAGGCCGGGGAGCTGTTTTTT
TRBV6-1	-	TRBJ1-6	-	CASSEYRGGFSPLHF	TGTGCCAGCAGTGAATATAGGGGCGGATTTTCACCCCTCCACTTT
TRBV5-4	many	TRBJ1-6	-	CASSPPAGENSPLHF	TGTGCCAGCAGCCCCCCGGCAGGGGAGAATTCACCCCTCCACTTT
TRBV28	-	TRBJ1-2	-	CASSPGGAPAGYTF	TGTGCCAGCAGCCCTGGGGGGGCGCCCGCAGGCTACACCTTC
TRBV7-3	-	TRBJ2-3	TRBD2	CASSLAGPTDTQYF	TGTGCCAGCAGCCTAGCGGGGCCCACAGATACGCAGTATTTT
TRBV5-1	-	TRBJ2-3	TRBD2	CASRHGGAGPTDTQYF	TGCGCCAGCAGACACGGGGGGGCAGGGCCCACAGATACGCAGTATTTT
TRBV5-8	-	TRBJ2-3	-	CASSLAGVFTDTQYF	TGTGCCAGCAGCTTGGCCGGAGTTTTCACAGATACGCAGTATTTT
TRBV28	-	TRBJ1-2	-	CASSSLYWLMGPKDFNYGYTF	TGTGCCAGCAGTTCTCTGTACTGGCTCATGGGACCGAAGGATTTTAACTATGGCTACACCTTC
TRBV16	-	TRBJ2-7	-	CASSPPGDYEQYF	TGTGCCAGCAGCCCTCCAGGGGACTACGAGCAGTACTTC
TRBV14	-	TRBJ1-1	-	CASSQVEESEAFF	TGTGCCAGCAGCCAAGTTGAGGAGTCTGAAGCTTTCTTT
TRBV2	-	TRBJ1-2	-	CASSEVVGDSYGYTF	TGTGCCAGCAGTGAAGTTGTAGGGGATAGCTATGGCTACACCTTC
TRBV7-2	-	TRBJ2-6	-	CASSARAPGAGANVLTF	TGTGCCAGCAGCGCCCGAGCCCCGGGGGCTGGGGCCAACGTCCTGACTTTC
TRBV6-1	few	TRBJ1-5	-	CASSEDPSGNQPQHF	TGTGCCAGCAGTGAAGACCCTTCGGGCAATCAGCCCCAGCATTTT
TRBV27	few	TRBJ1-2	TRBD1	CASSLSGQGAGGYTF	TGTGCCAGCAGTTTATCTGGCCAGGGGGCAGGAGGCTACACCTTC
TRBV11-3	once	TRBJ2-2	TRBD1	CASSPRRGGSTGELFF	TGTGCCAGCAGCCCCCGGAGAGGGGGCAGTACCGGGGAGCTGTTTTTT
TRBV19	few	TRBJ1-2	TRBD1	CASSNPGQPYGYTF	TGTGCCAGTAGTAATCCGGGACAGCCCTATGGCTACACCTTC
TRBV5-4	-	TRBJ1-2	TRBD1	CASSSPPGTGNYGYTF	TGTGCCAGCAGCTCCCCTCCCGGGACAGGAAACTATGGCTACACCTTC
TRBV29-1	few	TRBJ1-1	-	CSAGDSMNTEAFF	TGCAGCGCCGGAGACAGCATGAACACTGAAGCTTTCTTT